The rows below give T cell receptor beta chains drawn from one sample of a study of shared clonotypes between healthy human individuals. Sequenced by immunoSEQ multiplex PCR; TCRdb stores in-frame clones only, minus some. This table holds some 2.4 million clones, 93% found once. The sequencing input was naive CD4+ T cells from PBMCs. The source is a man younger than 35 in good health. Some clones in this sample may be carry-over from other donors' samples. The conserved cysteine and the conserved F or W are not part of the CDR3 here.

CDR3 protein | J gene | V gene
ASSPTGNTEAF | TRBJ1-1 | TRBV18
ASSARTSAGELF | TRBJ2-2 | TRBV5-4
ASSQSRQVNTEAF | TRBJ1-1 | TRBV14
ASSSTGDYGYT | TRBJ1-2 | TRBV5-1
ASSTPLDRNTGELF | TRBJ2-2 | TRBV19
ASSAKLDTQY | TRBJ2-3 | TRBV6-1
ASSNQGTLLGYT | TRBJ1-2 | TRBV27
AISGRSGTGTDTQY | TRBJ2-3 | TRBV10-3
AWTTSSYNEQF | TRBJ2-1 | TRBV30
ASSETGDDTQY | TRBJ2-3 | TRBV2
ASRKGKTGELF | TRBJ2-2 | TRBV5-1
SVAGESGKDTEAF | TRBJ1-1 | TRBV29-1
ASSLVADRPSYEQY | TRBJ2-7 | TRBV28
ASSPASTDTQY | TRBJ2-3 | TRBV7-3
ASSLNPAGGEQY | TRBJ2-7 | TRBV7-9